The T cell receptor (beta chain) described here comes from a study of cytomegalovirus exposure and HLA in healthy donors (TCRdb year 2017). Regarding the complete study: In an earlier analysis of roughly 500 of the donors, under 300 Gb of sequence data and roughly 100 million unique TCR beta sequences from about 190 million T cells were reported. Roughly 290 gigabases of sequencing data and around 80 million unique TCR sequences made up an early release that covered 640 HLA-typed donors. Among the 398 genotyped donors, about 85% belonged to the genetic ancestry cluster associated with self-reported Caucasian donors. The aim of the study was to test whether cataloging public T cell receptors could identify signatures of past pathogen exposure. Using immunosequencing, the study profiled T cell repertoires from about 620 subjects and related those repertoires to cytomegalovirus serostatus. Besides the first cohort of around 670 subjects, a separate validation cohort made up of 120 different subjects was used. The study combined high-throughput TCR immunosequencing, statistical association of individual TCRs with disease status, and machine learning to predict cytomegalovirus infection status. A later analysis re-examined previously published TCR beta repertoires from over 500 donors and added high-resolution HLA genotyping to investigate patterns of TCR occurrence. Rather than drawing on any new phenotypic data, the later analysis identified candidate immune exposures from TCR beta sequences and the way those sequences occurred across donors. In an earlier analysis of several hundred of the donors, high-throughput TCR beta sequencing was used to judge whether each TCR beta V gene segment behaved as functional or pseudogenic. Donor age, sex, ethnicity and CMV serostatus were collected together with the repertoire data. Genome-wide SNP genotypes for about 65% of the roughly 670 donors were used in a later genetic analysis, which treated that subset as a discovery cohort. Every discovery cohort repertoire had been produced on one sequencing platform. HLA typing covered class I and class II loci at four-digit resolution. Typing coverage differed by locus: A, B, C, DRB1 and DQB1 were typed in roughly 620-630 donors, DQA1 in 522, DPA1 in approximately 600, and DPB1 in just under 480. About 5 DR-DQ haplotypes were handled as single units for association and clustering, since linkage in the cohort was strong. Among about 400 genotyped donors of the cohort, an average of approximately 240,000 unique TCR beta nucleotide sequences was sequenced per donor, of which 15% to 20% were non-productive.

The germline V gene encodes CDR1 SNHLY and CDR2 FYNNEI. At the junction V is shortened by 5 bases and J by 2 bases; bases outside the gene matches: 2. The CDR3 goes from the cysteine to the valine over 13 residues. Only CDR3 DNA remains: 39 bases, in frame from the first base. The cohort consisted of 666 healthy bone marrow donors. At the time of sampling, all cohort members were nominally healthy, though unrecorded immune exposures were likely present. The donor was CMV seronegative and belonged to the group of more than 300 seronegative cohort members. A peripheral blood sample was provided by each donor, and peripheral blood mononuclear cells were used for TCR beta sequencing. Genomic DNA was extracted from the blood cell samples with the Qiagen DNeasy Blood Extraction Kit. In the case of this clone: Its antigen has not been determined. No base quality information exists; no much larger clone differs at one position.

Library creation used the immunoSEQ multiplex PCR assay. A mixture of 60 forward primers for TCR Vbeta segments and 13 reverse primers for TCR Jbeta segments was used in the multiplex PCR. The CDR3 region of rearranged TCR beta genes was amplified from genomic DNA with a multiplex PCR assay. Amplified TCR beta libraries were sequenced as 87-base-pair reads on the Illumina HiSeq System. In the source study's methods: In a later analysis, roughly 80 million unique TCR beta chains were counted across the approximately 640 repertoires, and roughly 10 million of these chains were shared by at least two donors. A nearest-neighbor algorithm error-corrected the raw reads and collapsed the reads into unique sequences, merging closely related sequences to remove PCR and sequencing errors. To assign V, D and J gene segments, CDR3 sequences were aligned to IMGT reference sequences. For a sequence to be retained, a match of at least six nucleotides was required to both a V gene segment and a J gene segment. A rearrangement was called productive if the CDR3 had no stop codons and remained in frame with V and J, and every other rearrangement was called non-productive. CDR3 was defined according to IMGT convention as the region running from the second conserved V-encoded cysteine to the conserved J-encoded phenylalanine. In an earlier analysis of roughly 610 of the donors, sequences lacking an unambiguous match to a single V gene segment were excluded. In an earlier analysis of several hundred of the donors, a V segment was called functional when productive rearrangements were above 56.7%, and segregating when the standard deviation between donors exceeded 5%. A statistical classification framework was developed to diagnose cytomegalovirus status using the catalog of TCR beta chain sequences. In a later analysis, V and J genes were assigned by comparing TCR nucleotide sequences against IMGT/GENE-DB human TR gene sequences. In a later analysis, CDR3 sequences and most-parsimonious VDJ recombination scenarios were assigned using the TCRdist pipeline. In a later analysis, every TCR beta chain was defined by the combination of its CDR3 amino acid sequence and its V-gene family, and reads without a unique V-gene family were dropped. In a later analysis, 450 to 600 highly shared, low-generation-probability nucleotide sequences were removed to address suspected cross-contamination and a sequencing artifact. In a later analysis, a clonal expansion index for each public chain was calculated from normalized within-repertoire ranks of inferred template counts. In a later analysis, generation probabilities were computed using a VDJ recombination model fitted to out-of-frame rearrangements, and the results were checked against IGoR. A later analysis scored TCR-TCR, TCR-HLA and TCR-CMV co-occurrence with hypergeometric tests, applying a repertoire-size bias correction to TCR pairs. In a later analysis, false discovery rates were estimated by permuting HLA or CMV assignments 20 times. In a later analysis, co-occurring TCRs were grouped using DBSCAN, with TCRdist sequence similarity added in when clustering inside HLA-allele-positive subsets. Repertoires with fewer than 30,000 or more than 120,000 public chains were left out of co-occurrence clustering, as were roughly five repertoires with anomalous nucleotide sharing. TCRdb's version of the immuneACCESS table is confined to in-frame rearrangements and falls short of the full clone set. An unresolved V gene accounts for under half of the shortfall where checked; the remainder is of unknown origin. That table is the source of V, J and clone size, and D and trimming were worked out from the DNA. In this sample the table shows about 190,000 clones, approximately 80% of which occur a single time. The ten largest clonotypes hold 0.95% to 1.4% of the sample.

What the study reported, not specific to this receptor: In a later analysis, TCR association rates were found to vary across HLA loci, with the most associated TCRs seen for DRB1 alleles and the fewest for HLA-C alleles. In a later genetic analysis, fewer N-insertions in productive TCRs were reported among donors in an Asian-associated ancestry cluster than the roughly 700-donor mean. Several of the top co-occurrence clusters appeared to be linked to parvovirus B19, influenza, CMV and Epstein-Barr virus, according to a later analysis. For the cohort, immune exposure information was limited to CMV serostatus. Assigning TCR associations to individual alleles was difficult when HLA alleles, especially DR and DQ, strongly co-occurred. The sequencing pipeline was judged likely to have produced a cluster of highly shared sequence variants as a technical artifact. A later analysis associated some 17,000 TCR beta sequences with specific HLA alleles at a false discovery rate of 0.05. Some IMGT-functional V segments, including TRBV6-2 and TRBV6-3, could not be distinguished by the 87-base-pair reads and were therefore excluded. HLA typing was unavailable for some donors at each locus, so association tests used only the typed subset. In a later genetic analysis, a missense DCLRE1C variant was associated with V-gene and J-gene trimming of TCR beta chains, and the association was replicated in an independent cohort. In a later analysis, HLA-associated TCR beta chains were found to be more clonally expanded and to have lower generation probabilities than equally common non-associated chains. A later analysis found that most CMV-associated TCR beta chains appeared HLA-restricted, with HLA associations seemingly driven largely by CMV exposure. A few of the identified cytomegalovirus-associated TCR beta chains were confirmed in vitro to be specific for cytomegalovirus antigens. A further reported finding was that TCR beta sequences accurately predicted the HLA-A and HLA-B alleles for most subjects in the first cohort. Linkage disequilibrium might explain the correlated functional status among segregating V segments, but an unknown experimental factor could not be excluded. Cytomegalovirus status was reported to be diagnosed by the classifier with high specificity and sensitivity in both the original and validation cohorts. The cohort was sequenced for TCR beta chains only, and without alpha or paired-chain data the features that could be detected were limited. Broadly in line with IMGT annotations, most TCR beta V segments showed up in productive rearrangements about 87% or about 30% of the time in an earlier analysis of several hundred of the donors. The presence/absence analyses assumed that sequencing depth was roughly uniform across donors, and that assumption may not be true. Most TCR sequences were seen in very few donors, while some public TCRs were found in many individuals. The earlier analysis of about 600 of the donors excluded about 16 rarely observed V segments, including chromosome 9 orphons, because counts were too low. The authors suggested that the approach could potentially be generalized to other disease states and immunological phenotypes. In the study, 150 to 200 TCR beta chains were listed as associated with cytomegalovirus.

The receptor comes from a woman in her 40s in good health and CMV-seronegative. Source material: PBMCs. The receptor chain draws on TRBV2 and TRBJ2-7; a stretch of 8 junction bases matches TRBD2. The nucleotide sequence reads TGTGCCAGCAGTCTTAGCGGGACCTACGAGCAGTACGTC. This codes for CASSLSGTYEQYV.